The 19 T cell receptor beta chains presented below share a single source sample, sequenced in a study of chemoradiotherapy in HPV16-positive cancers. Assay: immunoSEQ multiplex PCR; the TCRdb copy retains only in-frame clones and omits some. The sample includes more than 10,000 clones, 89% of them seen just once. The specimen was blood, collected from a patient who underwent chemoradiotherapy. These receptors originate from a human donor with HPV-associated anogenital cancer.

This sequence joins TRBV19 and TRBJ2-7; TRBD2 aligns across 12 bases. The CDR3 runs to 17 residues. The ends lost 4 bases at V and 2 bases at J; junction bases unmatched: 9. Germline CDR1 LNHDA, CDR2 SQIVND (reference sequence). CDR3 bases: TGTGCCAGTAGTAAGTCTAGCGGGGGGGCCGGGACCTACGAGCAGTACTTC. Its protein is CASSKSSGGAGTYEQYF.

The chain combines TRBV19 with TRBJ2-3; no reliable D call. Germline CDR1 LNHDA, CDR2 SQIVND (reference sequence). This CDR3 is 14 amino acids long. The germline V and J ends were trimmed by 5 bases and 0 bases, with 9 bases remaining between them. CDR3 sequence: CASSPTSSTDTQYF. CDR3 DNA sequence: TGTGCCAGTAGTCCAACGTCTAGCACAGATACGCAGTATTTT.

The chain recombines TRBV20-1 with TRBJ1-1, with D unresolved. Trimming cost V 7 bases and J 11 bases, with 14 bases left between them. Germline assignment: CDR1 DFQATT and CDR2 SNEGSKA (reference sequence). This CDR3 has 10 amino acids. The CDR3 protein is CSVRSRRAFF. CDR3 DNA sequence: TGCAGTGTCAGGTCCCGAAGGGCTTTCTTT.

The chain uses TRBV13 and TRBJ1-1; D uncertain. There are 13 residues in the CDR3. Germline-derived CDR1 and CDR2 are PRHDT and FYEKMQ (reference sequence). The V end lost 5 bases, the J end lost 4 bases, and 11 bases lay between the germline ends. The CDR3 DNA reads TGTGCCAGCAGCCCGCCCAGGCTCACTGAAGCTTTCTTT. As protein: CASSPPRLTEAFF. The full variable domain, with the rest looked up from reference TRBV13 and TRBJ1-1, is AAGVIQSPRHLIKEKRETATLKCYPIPRHDTVYWYQQGPGQDPQFLISFYEKMQSDKGSIPDRFSAQQFSDYHSELNMSSLELGDSALYFCASSPPRLTEAFFGQGTRLTVV.

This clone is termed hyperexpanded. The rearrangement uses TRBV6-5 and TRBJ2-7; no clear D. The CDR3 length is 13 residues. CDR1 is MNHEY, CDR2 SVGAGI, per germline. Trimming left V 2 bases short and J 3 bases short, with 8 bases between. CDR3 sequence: CASSYGDLYEQYF. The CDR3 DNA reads TGTGCCAGCAGTTACGGAGACCTCTACGAGCAGTACTTC.

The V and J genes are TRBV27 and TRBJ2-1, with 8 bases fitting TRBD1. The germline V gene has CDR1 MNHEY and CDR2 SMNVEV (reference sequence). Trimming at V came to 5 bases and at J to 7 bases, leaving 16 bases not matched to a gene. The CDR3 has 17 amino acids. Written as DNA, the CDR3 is TGTGCCAGCAGTCTCAAACCCGGGCAGGGGGCGTGGAATGAGCAGTTCTTC. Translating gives CASSLKPGQGAWNEQFF.

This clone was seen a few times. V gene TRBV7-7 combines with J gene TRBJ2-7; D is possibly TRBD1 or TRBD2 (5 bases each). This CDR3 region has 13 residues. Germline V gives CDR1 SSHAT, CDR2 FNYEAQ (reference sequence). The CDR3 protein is CVGVGQSSYEQYF. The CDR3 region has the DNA TGTGTGGGGGTAGGGCAGTCATCCTACGAGCAGTACTTC.

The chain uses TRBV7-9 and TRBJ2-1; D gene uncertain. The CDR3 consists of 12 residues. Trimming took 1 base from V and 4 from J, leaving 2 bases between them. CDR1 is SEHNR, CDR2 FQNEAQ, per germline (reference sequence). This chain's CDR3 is CASSLVYNEQFF. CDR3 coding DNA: TGTGCCAGCAGCTTAGTTTACAATGAGCAGTTCTTC.

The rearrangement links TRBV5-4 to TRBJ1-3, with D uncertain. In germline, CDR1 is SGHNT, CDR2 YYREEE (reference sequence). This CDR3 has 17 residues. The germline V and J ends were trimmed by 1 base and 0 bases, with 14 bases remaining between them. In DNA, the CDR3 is TGTGCCAGCAGCTTGTCGGTTTATTCAAGCTCTGGAAACACCATATATTTT. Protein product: CASSLSVYSSSGNTIYF.

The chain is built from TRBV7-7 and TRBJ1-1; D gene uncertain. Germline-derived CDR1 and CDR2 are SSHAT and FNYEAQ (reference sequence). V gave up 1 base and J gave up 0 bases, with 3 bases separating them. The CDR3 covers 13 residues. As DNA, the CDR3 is TGTGCCAGCAGCTTAGACTTGAACACTGAAGCTTTCTTT. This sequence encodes CASSLDLNTEAFF.

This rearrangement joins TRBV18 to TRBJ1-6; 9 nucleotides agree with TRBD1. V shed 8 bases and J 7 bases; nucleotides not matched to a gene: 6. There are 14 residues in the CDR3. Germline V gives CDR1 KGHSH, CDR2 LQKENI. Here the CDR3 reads CASTRDRVNSPLHF. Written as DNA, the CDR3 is TGTGCCAGCACCCGGGACAGGGTGAATTCACCCCTCCACTTT.

The CDR3 DNA reads as TGTGCCAGCAGTTCCGGGACTAGCCAGCATACGCAGTATTTT. This translates into CASSSGTSQHTQYF. V gene TRBV27 combines with J gene TRBJ2-3, with 9 bases aligning to TRBD2. V lost 4 bases to trimming and J lost 7 bases; unmatched junction nucleotides: 6. Germline values: CDR1 MNHEY, CDR2 SMNVEV (reference sequence). The CDR3 has 14 amino acids.

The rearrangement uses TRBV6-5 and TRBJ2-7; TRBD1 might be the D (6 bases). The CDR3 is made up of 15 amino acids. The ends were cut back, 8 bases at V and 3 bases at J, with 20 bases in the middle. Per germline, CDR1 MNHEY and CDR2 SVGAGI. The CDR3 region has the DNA TGTGCCAGCCGCGCAGTTTGGGACACATTCTACGAGCAGTACTTC. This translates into CASRAVWDTFYEQYF.

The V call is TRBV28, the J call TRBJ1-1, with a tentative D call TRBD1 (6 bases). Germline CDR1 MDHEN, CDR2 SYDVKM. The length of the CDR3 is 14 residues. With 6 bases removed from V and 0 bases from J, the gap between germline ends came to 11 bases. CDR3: CASRTGPMNTEAFF. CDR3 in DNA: TGTGCCAGCAGGACAGGCCCAATGAACACTGAAGCTTTCTTT.

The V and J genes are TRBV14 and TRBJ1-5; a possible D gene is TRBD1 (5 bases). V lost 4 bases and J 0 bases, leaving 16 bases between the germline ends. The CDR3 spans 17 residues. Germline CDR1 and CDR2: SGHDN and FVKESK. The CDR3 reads CASSLNRQLHSNQPQHF. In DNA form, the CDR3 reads TGTGCCAGCAGCCTAAACAGACAGCTTCATAGCAATCAGCCCCAGCATTTT.

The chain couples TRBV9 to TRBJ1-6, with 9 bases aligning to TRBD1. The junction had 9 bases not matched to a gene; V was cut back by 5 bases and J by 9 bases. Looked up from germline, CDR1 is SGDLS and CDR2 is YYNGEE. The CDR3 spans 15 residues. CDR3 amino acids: CASSLGDRVFSPLHF. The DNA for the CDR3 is TGTGCCAGCAGTTTGGGGGACAGGGTCTTTTCACCCCTCCACTTT.

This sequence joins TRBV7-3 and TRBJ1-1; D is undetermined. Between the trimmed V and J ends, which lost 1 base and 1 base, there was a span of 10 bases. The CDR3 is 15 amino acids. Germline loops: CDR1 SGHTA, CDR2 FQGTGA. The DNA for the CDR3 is TGTGCCAGCAGCTTAATGGCTTCCAGGAACACTGAAGCTTTCTTT. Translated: CASSLMASRNTEAFF.

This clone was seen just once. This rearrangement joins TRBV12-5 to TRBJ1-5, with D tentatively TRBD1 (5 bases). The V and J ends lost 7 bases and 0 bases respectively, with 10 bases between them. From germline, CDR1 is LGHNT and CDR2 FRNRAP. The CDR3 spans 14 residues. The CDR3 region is CASADSYSNQPQHF. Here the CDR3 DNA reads TGTGCTAGTGCCGACAGCTATAGCAATCAGCCCCAGCATTTT. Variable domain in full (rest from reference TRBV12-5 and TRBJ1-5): DARVTQTPRHKVTEMGQEVTMRCQPILGHNTVFWYRQTMMQGLELLAYFRNRAPLDDSGMPKDRFSAEMPDATLATLKIQPSEPRDSAVYFCASADSYSNQPQHFGDGTRLSIL.

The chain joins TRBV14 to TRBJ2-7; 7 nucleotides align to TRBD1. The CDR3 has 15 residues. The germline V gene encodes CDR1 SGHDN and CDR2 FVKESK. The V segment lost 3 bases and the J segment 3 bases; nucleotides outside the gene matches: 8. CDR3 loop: CASSHLQGVVYEQYF. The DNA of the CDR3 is TGTGCCAGCAGCCACCTCCAGGGGGTGGTCTACGAGCAGTACTTC.